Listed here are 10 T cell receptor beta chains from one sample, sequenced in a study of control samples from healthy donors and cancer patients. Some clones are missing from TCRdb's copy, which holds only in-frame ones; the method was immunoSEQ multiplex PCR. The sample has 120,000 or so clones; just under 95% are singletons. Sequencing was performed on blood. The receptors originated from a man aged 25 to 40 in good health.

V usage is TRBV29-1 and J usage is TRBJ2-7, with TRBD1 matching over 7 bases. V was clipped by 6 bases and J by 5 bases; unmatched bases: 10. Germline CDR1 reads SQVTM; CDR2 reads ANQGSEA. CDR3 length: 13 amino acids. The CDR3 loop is CSVGETGRNEQYF. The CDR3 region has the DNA TGCAGCGTGGGGGAGACAGGGCGAAACGAGCAGTACTTC.

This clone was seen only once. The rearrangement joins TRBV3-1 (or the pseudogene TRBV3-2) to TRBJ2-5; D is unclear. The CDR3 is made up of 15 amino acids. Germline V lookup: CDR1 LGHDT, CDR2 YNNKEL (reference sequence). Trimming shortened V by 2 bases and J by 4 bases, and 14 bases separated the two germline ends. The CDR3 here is CASSQRAQPGETQYF. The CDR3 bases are TGTGCCAGCAGCCAACGGGCCCAGCCCGGAGAGACCCAGTACTTC.

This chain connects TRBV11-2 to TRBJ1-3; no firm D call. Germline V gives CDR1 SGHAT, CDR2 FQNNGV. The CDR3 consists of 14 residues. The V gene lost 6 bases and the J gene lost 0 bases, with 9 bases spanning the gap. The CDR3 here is CASSQSFSGNTIYF. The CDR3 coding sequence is TGTGCCAGCAGTCAATCCTTCTCTGGAAACACCATATATTTT.

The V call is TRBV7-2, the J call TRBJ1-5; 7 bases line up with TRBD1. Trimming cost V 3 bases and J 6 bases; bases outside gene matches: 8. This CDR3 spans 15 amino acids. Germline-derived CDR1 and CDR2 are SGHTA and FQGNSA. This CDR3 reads CASSLTGMDSQPQHF. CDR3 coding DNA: TGTGCCAGCAGCTTGACAGGGATGGATAGTCAGCCCCAGCATTTT.

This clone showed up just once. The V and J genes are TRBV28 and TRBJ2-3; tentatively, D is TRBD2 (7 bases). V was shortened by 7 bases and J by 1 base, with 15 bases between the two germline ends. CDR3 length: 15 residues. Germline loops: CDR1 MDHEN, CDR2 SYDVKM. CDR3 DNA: TGTGCCAGCAAGGGGGGGACCACAGGCACAGATACGCAGTATTTT. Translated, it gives CASKGGTTGTDTQYF.

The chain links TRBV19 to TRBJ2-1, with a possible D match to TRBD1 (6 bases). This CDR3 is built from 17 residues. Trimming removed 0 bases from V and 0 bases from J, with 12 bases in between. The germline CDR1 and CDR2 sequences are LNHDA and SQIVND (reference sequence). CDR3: CASSIDRGLGSYNEQFF. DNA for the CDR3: TGTGCCAGTAGTATAGATAGGGGGTTAGGCTCCTACAATGAGCAGTTCTTC.

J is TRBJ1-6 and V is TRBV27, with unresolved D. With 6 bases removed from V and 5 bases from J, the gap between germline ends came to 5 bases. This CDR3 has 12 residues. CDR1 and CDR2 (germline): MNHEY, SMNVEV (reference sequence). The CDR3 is CASSPDNSPLHF. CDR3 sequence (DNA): TGTGCCAGCAGCCCTGATAATTCACCCCTCCACTTT.

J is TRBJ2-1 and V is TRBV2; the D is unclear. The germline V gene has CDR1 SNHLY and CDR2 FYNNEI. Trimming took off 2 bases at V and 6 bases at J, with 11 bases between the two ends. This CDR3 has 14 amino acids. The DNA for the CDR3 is TGTGCCAGCAGTGAACGGGTGCGAGGCAATGAGCAGTTCTTC. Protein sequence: CASSERVRGNEQFF.

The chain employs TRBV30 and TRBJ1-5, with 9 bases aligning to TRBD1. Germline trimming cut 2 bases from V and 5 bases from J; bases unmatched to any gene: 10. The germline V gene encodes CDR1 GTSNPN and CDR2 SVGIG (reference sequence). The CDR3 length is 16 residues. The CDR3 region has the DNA TGTGCCTGGAGTATTCCGGGACAGGGAGTTTATCAGCCCCAGCATTTT. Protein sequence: CAWSIPGQGVYQPQHF.

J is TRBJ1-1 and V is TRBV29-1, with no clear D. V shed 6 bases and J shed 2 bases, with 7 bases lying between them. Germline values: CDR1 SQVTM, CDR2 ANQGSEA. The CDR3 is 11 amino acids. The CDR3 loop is CSVSENTEAFF. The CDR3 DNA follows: TGCAGCGTCTCTGAAAACACTGAAGCTTTCTTT.